Given below is one TCR beta chain in context. V lost 4 bases to trimming and J lost 5 bases, with 11 bases between them. Looked up from germline, CDR1 is SNHLY and CDR2 is FYNNEI. The length of the CDR3 is 13 residues. The data derive from a study of T cell responses to AZD1222 COVID-19 vaccine. Method: immunoSEQ multiplex PCR; TCRdb's copy keeps in-frame clones and lacks some. The repertoire consists of about 110,000 clones, with nearly 90% occurring once and the leading ten covering 2.5%. The source material was peripheral blood, sampled 28 days after the second AZD1222 dose. V is TRBV2 and J is TRBJ1-1; D call uncertain. This clonotype was sampled from an adult who received the AZD1222 COVID-19 vaccine. The DNA for the CDR3 is TGTGCCAGCAGTGGTACCGGAGGGACTGAAGCTTTCTTT. This gives the protein CASSGTGGTEAFF. The full variable domain, its missing parts supplied by reference TRBV2 and TRBJ1-1, is EPEVTQTPSHQVTQMGQEVILRCVPISNHLYFYWYRQILGQKVEFLVSFYNNEISEKSEIFDDQFSVERPDGSNFTLKIRSTKLEDSAMYFCASSGTGGTEAFFGQGTRLTVV.